These 15 T cell receptor beta chains were sequenced from one sample in a study of metastatic and nonmetastatic thyroid tumors. Using MiXCR, TCRdb reanalyzed the PCR reads. The sample has 11,000 to 15,000 clones; around a quarter are singletons. Thyroid surgery took place with no prior treatment in any patient. The sample taken for sequencing was blood. All receptors derive from a female donor with papillary thyroid cancer or a benign thyroid nodule (not recorded which). Some clones in this sample may be carry-over from other donors' samples.

This clone was seen ten or more times. A read error may be the cause here, since a much bigger clone is one base away. Other DNA sequences in the sample encode the same CDR3. This chain connects TRBV18 to TRBJ2-7; D ambiguous. Deletions cut 0 bases from V and 7 bases from J, with 10 bases between. Germline-derived CDR1 and CDR2 are KGHSH and LQKENI. This CDR3 has 13 residues. The CDR3 bases are TGTGCCAGCTCACCACCTTCGGCAAGGGAGCAGTACTTC. Translated: CASSPPSAREQYF.

Concerning this clone: Other nucleotide sequences in the sample specify the same CDR3. The rearrangement joins TRBV20-1 to TRBJ2-3, with 7 positions matching TRBD1. Germline assignment: CDR1 DFQATT and CDR2 SNEGSKA (reference sequence). The CDR3 length is 13 residues. The trim removed 5 bases at V and 0 bases at J, leaving 2 bases unmatched. The DNA for the CDR3 is TGCAGTGCTTCGACAGGGAGCACAGATACGCAGTATTTT. Translating gives CSASTGSTDTQYF.

This clone was seen only once. The chain has TRBV5-4 and TRBJ1-3; no clear D gene. The germline V and J ends were trimmed by 3 bases and 4 bases, with 14 bases remaining between them. The CDR3 has 15 residues. Germline CDR1 is SGHNT and CDR2 is YYREEE (reference sequence). The CDR3 region has the DNA TGTGCCAGCAGCTCCATTGGTGTAGGAGGAAACACCATATATTTT. It is translated as CASSSIGVGGNTIYF.

The chain carries TRBV5-1 and TRBJ2-7; TRBD1 agrees at 11 bases. Trimming removed 6 bases from V and 3 bases from J; junction bases left unmatched: 5. Germline V gene lookup returns CDR1 SGHRS and CDR2 YFSETQ. The CDR3 has 14 amino acids. CDR3 in amino acids: CASNPGTGGYEQYF. The CDR3 coding sequence is TGCGCCAGCAACCCAGGGACAGGGGGCTACGAGCAGTACTTC.

Sample share makes this clone medium-sized (0.01 to 0.1%). This chain links TRBV12-3 or TRBV12-4 with TRBJ1-2; weak D call: TRBD1 (5 bases). This CDR3 comprises 14 residues. V was cut by 7 bases and J by 4 bases, with 16 bases left in between. CDR3 residues: CASKFGGMGYGYTF. The DNA for the CDR3 is TGTGCCAGCAAATTCGGGGGTATGGGCTATGGCTACACCTTC.

The table lists this clone with a few counts. The chain joins TRBV12-3 or TRBV12-4 to TRBJ1-4, with D perhaps TRBD1 (6 bases). V was pared by 5 bases and J by 10 bases, with 17 bases between. CDR3 length: 14 residues. The chain's CDR3 is CASSITGRGRKLFF. The CDR3 region has the DNA TGTGCCAGCAGTATTACAGGGCGGGGACGAAAACTGTTTTTT.

This clone was recorded a few times. V and J are TRBV6-4 and TRBJ1-5, with TRBD1 matching over 10 bases. This CDR3 spans 15 amino acids. Germline V gives CDR1 MRHNA, CDR2 SNTAGT. V shed 5 bases and J 6 bases; nucleotides not matched to a gene: 7. This CDR3 is CASSYWDRGLQPQHF. CDR3 bases: TGTGCCAGCAGTTACTGGGACAGGGGTCTTCAGCCCCAGCATTTT.

By sample fraction, this clone is medium-sized. V usage is TRBV2 and J usage is TRBJ1-6; possible D gene TRBD1, 6 bases. Germline CDR1 SNHLY, CDR2 FYNNEI. V dropped 6 bases and J dropped 10 bases, with 13 bases sitting between them. This CDR3 contains 13 residues. The CDR3 sequence is CASRGGLRSPLHF. CDR3 nucleotide sequence: TGTGCCAGCAGGGGGGGCTTGCGGTCACCCCTCCACTTT.

This clone came up many times. This chain uses TRBV29-1 with TRBJ2-7, with a tentative D call TRBD1 (6 bases). This CDR3 comprises 12 residues. The V gene's germline CDR1 is SQVTM and CDR2 ANQGSEA. V lost 4 bases, J lost 2 bases, and 9 bases lay in between. The CDR3 DNA follows: TGCAGCGTTGCCAGGGGAACCTACGAGCAGTACTTC. Protein: CSVARGTYEQYF.

In regard to this clone: Relative to the germline gene, one junction end is altered; a read error may explain this. Additional DNA sequences in this sample encode the identical CDR3. This chain uses TRBV2 with TRBJ2-5; D possibly corresponds to TRBD1 (6 bases). There are 15 residues in the CDR3. Germline V gene data show CDR1 as SNHLY and CDR2 as FYNNEI. CDR3 DNA sequence: TGTGCCAACAGTGCGACCAGGGGCACTCAAGAGACCCAGTACTTC. It translates to CANSATRGTQETQYF.

The V gene is TRBV20-1, the J gene TRBJ1-2, with D unclear. The V gene's germline CDR1 is DFQATT and CDR2 SNEGSKA (reference sequence). Deletions cut 0 bases from V and 2 bases from J, with 10 bases between. The length of the CDR3 is 14 residues. The CDR3 nucleotides are TGCAGTGCTAGAGATGGTCGCAGCAACTATGGCTACACCTTC. It codes for CSARDGRSNYGYTF.

By share, this clone ranks as medium-sized. This sequence joins TRBV5-1 and TRBJ1-2; D perhaps matches TRBD1 (6 bases). V was clipped by 4 bases and J by 4 bases, with 14 bases between them. This CDR3 is 14 amino acids long. Germline V lookup: CDR1 SGHRS, CDR2 YFSETQ. In DNA, the CDR3 is TGCGCCAGCAGCGGAACAGGGACGGTCTATGGCTACACCTTC. It codes for CASSGTGTVYGYTF.

The chain couples TRBV30 to TRBJ2-6; possibly TRBD2 for D (6 bases). The CDR3 sequence is 16 residues long. V lost 2 bases to trimming and J lost 2 bases, with 13 bases between them. Germline-derived CDR1 and CDR2 are GTSNPN and SVGIG (reference sequence). CDR3 amino acids: CAWSRIGGTGANVLTF. The CDR3 DNA sequence: TGTGCCTGGAGTCGGATCGGGGGAACTGGGGCCAACGTCCTGACTTTC.

This clone was detected many times. V usage is TRBV3-1 and J usage is TRBJ1-2; D unclear. V shed 7 bases and J shed 1 base, with 13 bases lying between them. Germline V gives CDR1 LGHDT, CDR2 YNNKEL (reference sequence). CDR3 length: 14 amino acids. The CDR3 protein is CASTLLSGNYGYTF. CDR3 nucleotide sequence: TGTGCCAGCACTCTGCTTTCGGGTAACTATGGCTACACCTTC.

On this clone itself: The junction and the germline gene differ at one end; a read error may be behind it. The V and J genes are TRBV5-8 and TRBJ1-5; tentative D call: TRBD1 (6 bases). The CDR3 is made up of 16 amino acids. The germline gives CDR1 SGHTS, CDR2 YDEGEE. The CDR3 loop is CASSRKQGIGNHPQHF. The CDR3 DNA follows: TGTGCCAGCAGCCGAAAGCAGGGGATAGGCAATCATCCCCAGCATTTT.